This is a list of T cell receptor beta chains from one sample in a study of cytomegalovirus exposure and HLA in healthy donors. Assay used: immunoSEQ multiplex PCR; TCRdb lists only in-frame clones, some missing. The sample yields about 190,000 clones, 85% seen once. The sample was PBMCs. The receptors originated from a boy younger than 10 in good health and CMV-seronegative. The conserved cysteine and the conserved F or W are not part of the CDR3 here. The order of the fields is V gene, CDR3 protein.

TRBV6-4	ASKSTGDNSPLH
TRBV27	ASSSRREGTGELF
TRBV5-1	ASSRGTGTRNTEAF
TRBV6-5	ASSYPGHGGYT
TRBV6-5	ASSYTGGGGELF
TRBV7-9	ASSPPRGTSGFTGELF
TRBV9	ASSVGSQGGETQY
TRBV28	ASRTDVGQGLGQY
TRBV6-5	ASRTQNSPLH
TRBV6-1	ASSEQADTQY
TRBV4-1	ASSQEWRGVGEQF
TRBV2	ASSWDNPGAF
TRBV7-3	ASSSNSGVTEAF
TRBV28	ASSLTTGDQPQH
TRBV11-2	ASSLDDPSSYNEQF
TRBV15	ATSRDTRGQT
TRBV28	ASSPQDAFGSYT
TRBV5-1	ASSLKAEYGYT
TRBV2	ASSHGQGYQPQH
TRBV7-6	ASSLIPSGSLTDTQY
TRBV7-9	ASSLSSSTDTQY
TRBV5-6	ASSLELSGDEQF
TRBV4-2	ASSQGGNGETQY
TRBV4-1	ASSQDFAKNIQY
TRBV2	ASSGEGDNQPQH
TRBV4-1	ASSQDLSGQGATNEKLF
TRBV28	ASSFENSNQPQH
TRBV5-1	ASSLGREAF
TRBV28	ASSPRRQGSSSYEQY
TRBV2	ASRPGVETQY
TRBV27	ASSFTGGGRSNYGYT
TRBV28	ASNRGWATEAF
TRBV4-1	ASSQDLGGYQPQH
TRBV5-1	ASSLGTGRNEKLF
TRBV19	ASNTWGGFYGYT
TRBV30	AWSVGGAYEQY
TRBV4-1	ASSQGGRGSEKLF
TRBV9	ASSVSLAVSYNEQF
TRBV7-9	ASSLTGRGYEKLF
TRBV6-5	ASSYQPGTGEAF
TRBV6-1	ASSEGRGGRRDTQY
TRBV29-1	SAALRDHQETQY
TRBV15	ATSRRARGTSSDTQY
TRBV6-6	ASSSGGHLGNEQF
TRBV28	ASLTGVNGQPQH
TRBV10-3	AISERGGPNNNEQF